This TCR beta chain derives from a study of hypomethylating agent response in myelodysplastic syndrome. Overall study: Response meant complete response or hematologic improvement; all other patients were non-responders.

Findings and caveats of the study: Across all patients and within response groups, hypomethylating treatment left richness, diversity and clonality without significant change.

By share, this clone counts as large. Its antigen is unknown. V gave up 5 bases and J gave up 8 bases, with 21 bases separating them. The germline V gene encodes CDR1 MNHEY and CDR2 SVGAGI. This CDR3 has 15 amino acids. This table comes from immunoSEQ multiplex PCR, and its TCRdb copy is limited to in-frame clones, with some not included. The table shows approximately 6,000 clones, with about 90% occurring only once. This clonotype originated in a human donor with myelodysplastic syndrome. The specimen comprised bone marrow, sampled before or after starting hypomethylating agent treatment for myelodysplastic syndrome (not recorded which). V gene TRBV6-5 combines with J gene TRBJ1-2; tentative D call: TRBD1 (6 bases). The CDR3 DNA follows: TGTGCCAGCAGTCGTGAATACAGGGCTGCTAGCGGCTACACCTTC. Translated: CASSREYRAASGYTF.